This TCR beta chain was recovered during a study of T-cell memory formation after mild COVID-19. Whole-study results and caveats: Later expanders leaned toward CD4+, whereas clones contracting from day 15 to 85 were balanced CD4/CD8. Clones that contracted clustered mainly in CM and EM if CD4+ and in EMRA if CD8+.

Worth noting for this clonotype: Antigen unknown.

5'RACE primed at constant segments yielded TCR alpha and TCR beta cDNA libraries bearing sample barcodes and UMIs. TCRdb passed the 5' RACE reads through MiXCR, listing each CDR3 protein once. The data hold about 270,000 distinct CDR3 sequences, with 15% to 20% observed a single time. The material sequenced was PBMCs or a T cell subset sorted from them (not recorded which). This receptor was taken from a man younger than 35 who had mild COVID-19 (a few samples of this study predate the infection). Cell type and time point are not known.

CDR3 protein: CASSYSEDQGTDTQYF. CDR3 DNA: TGTGCCAGCAGTTACTCGGAGGACCAAGGCACAGATACGCAGTATTTT. This rearrangement joins TRBV6-2 or TRBV6-3 to TRBJ2-3; possible D gene TRBD2, 5 bases. CDR3 size: 16 residues. From germline, CDR1 is MNHEY and CDR2 SVGEGT. Between the trimmed V and J ends, which lost 0 bases and 1 base, there was a span of 11 bases.